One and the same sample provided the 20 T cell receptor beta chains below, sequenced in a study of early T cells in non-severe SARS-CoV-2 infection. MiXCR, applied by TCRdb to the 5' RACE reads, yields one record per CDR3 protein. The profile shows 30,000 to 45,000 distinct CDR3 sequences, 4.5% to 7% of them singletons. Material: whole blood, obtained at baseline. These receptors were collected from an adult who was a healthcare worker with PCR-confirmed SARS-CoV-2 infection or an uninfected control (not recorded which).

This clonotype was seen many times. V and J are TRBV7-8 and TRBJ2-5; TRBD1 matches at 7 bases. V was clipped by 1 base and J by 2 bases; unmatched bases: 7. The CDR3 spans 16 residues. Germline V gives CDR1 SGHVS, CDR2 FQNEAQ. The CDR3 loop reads CASSLVPRGIQETQYF. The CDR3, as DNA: TGTGCCAGCAGCTTAGTCCCCAGGGGGATTCAAGAGACCCAGTACTTC.

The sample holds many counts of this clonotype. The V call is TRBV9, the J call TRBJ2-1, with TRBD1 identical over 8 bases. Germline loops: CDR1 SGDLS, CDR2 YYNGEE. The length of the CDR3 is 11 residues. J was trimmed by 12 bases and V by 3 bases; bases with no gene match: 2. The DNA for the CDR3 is TGTGCCAGCAGCGCGACAGGGGTGCAGTTCTTC. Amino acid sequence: CASSATGVQFF.

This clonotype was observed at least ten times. In nucleotides, the CDR3 is TGTGCCAGCAGGCGGGGACCGAACACCGGGGAGCTGTTTTTT. Translated, it gives CASRRGPNTGELFF. The gene calls are TRBV2 and TRBJ2-2; D possibly corresponds to TRBD2 (6 bases). This CDR3 is 14 amino acids long. From germline, CDR1 is SNHLY and CDR2 FYNNEI. The germline V and J ends were trimmed by 6 bases and 0 bases, with 8 bases remaining between them. Using reference TRBV2 and TRBJ2-2 for the parts outside the CDR3, the full variable domain is EPEVTQTPSHQVTQMGQEVILRCVPISNHLYFYWYRQILGQKVEFLVSFYNNEISEKSEIFDDQFSVERPDGSNFTLKIRSTKLEDSAMYFCASRRGPNTGELFFGEGSRLTVL.

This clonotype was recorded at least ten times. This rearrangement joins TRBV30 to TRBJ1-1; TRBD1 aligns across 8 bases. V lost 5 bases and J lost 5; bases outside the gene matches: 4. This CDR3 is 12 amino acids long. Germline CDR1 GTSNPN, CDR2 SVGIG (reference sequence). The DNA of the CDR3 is TGTGCCTGGGCAGGGGGCTGGACTGAAGCTTTCTTT. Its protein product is CAWAGGWTEAFF.

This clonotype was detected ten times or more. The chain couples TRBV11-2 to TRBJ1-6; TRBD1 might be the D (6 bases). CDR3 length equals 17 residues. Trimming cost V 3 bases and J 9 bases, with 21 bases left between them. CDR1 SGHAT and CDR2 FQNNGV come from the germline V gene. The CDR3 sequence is CASSLGWGPLDSSPLHF. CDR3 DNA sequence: TGTGCCAGCAGCTTGGGATGGGGGCCGCTCGATAGTTCACCCCTCCACTTT.

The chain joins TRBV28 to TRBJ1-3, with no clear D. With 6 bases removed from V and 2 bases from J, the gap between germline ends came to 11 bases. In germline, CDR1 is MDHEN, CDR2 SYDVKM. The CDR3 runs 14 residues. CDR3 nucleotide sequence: TGTGCCAGCAGGGACGCAGCGGCTGGAAACACCATATATTTT. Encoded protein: CASRDAAAGNTIYF.

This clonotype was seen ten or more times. The CDR3 nucleotides read TGCAGTGCCCGTATAGGAGAGGGGCCTGGAAACACCATATATTTT. The encoded protein is CSARIGEGPGNTIYF. V is TRBV20-1 and J is TRBJ1-3; D possibly corresponds to TRBD1 (5 bases). V was trimmed by 6 bases and J by 2 bases, leaving 17 bases between them. This CDR3 is 15 amino acids long. Germline V CDR1 and CDR2: DFQATT, SNEGSKA (reference sequence).

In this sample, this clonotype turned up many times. CDR3: CASTRGLAGGRGREQFF. As DNA, the CDR3 is TGTGCCAGCACCCGGGGACTAGCGGGAGGTCGAGGGAGGGAGCAGTTCTTC. The V gene is TRBV6-2 or TRBV6-3, the J gene TRBJ2-1; TRBD2 matches at 15 bases. The J segment lost 10 bases and the V segment lost 7 bases, leaving 14 bases of the junction unmatched. The germline V gene encodes CDR1 MNHEY and CDR2 SVGEGT. The CDR3 loop spans 17 amino acids.

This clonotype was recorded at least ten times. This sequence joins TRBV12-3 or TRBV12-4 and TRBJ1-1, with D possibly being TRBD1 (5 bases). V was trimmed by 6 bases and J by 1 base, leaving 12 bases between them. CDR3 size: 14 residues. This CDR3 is CASSPQGWNTEAFF. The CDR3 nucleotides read TGTGCCAGCAGCCCCCAGGGATGGAACACTGAAGCTTTCTTT.

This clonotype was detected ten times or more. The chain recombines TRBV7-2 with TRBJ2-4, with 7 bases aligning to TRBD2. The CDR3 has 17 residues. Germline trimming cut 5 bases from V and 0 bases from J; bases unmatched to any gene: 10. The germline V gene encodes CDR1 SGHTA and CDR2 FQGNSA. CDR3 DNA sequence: TGTGCCAGCAGCGTGCCGGGGGGAGACTTAGCCAAAAACATTCAGTACTTC. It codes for CASSVPGGDLAKNIQYF. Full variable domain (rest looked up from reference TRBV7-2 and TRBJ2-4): GAGVSQSPSNKVTEKGKDVELRCDPISGHTALYWYRQSLGQGLEFLIYFQGNSAPDKSGLPSDRFSAERTGGSVSTLTIQRTQQEDSAVYLCASSVPGGDLAKNIQYFGAGTRLSVL.

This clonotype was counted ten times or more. The CDR3 sequence is CASTGQITEAFF. The CDR3 DNA sequence: TGTGCCAGCACCGGACAGATCACTGAAGCTTTCTTT. The chain carries TRBV12-3 or TRBV12-4 and TRBJ1-1; tentative D call: TRBD1 (6 bases). The CDR3 consists of 12 residues. Trimming removed 7 bases at V and 4 bases at J, with 10 bases between.

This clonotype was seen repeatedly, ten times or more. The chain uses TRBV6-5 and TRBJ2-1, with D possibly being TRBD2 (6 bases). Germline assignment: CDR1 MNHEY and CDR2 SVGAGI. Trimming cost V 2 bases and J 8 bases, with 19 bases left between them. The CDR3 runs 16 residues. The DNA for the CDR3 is TGTGCCAGCAGTTACGAAGGTCTAGCGCTATCGGATGAGCAGTTCTTC. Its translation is CASSYEGLALSDEQFF.

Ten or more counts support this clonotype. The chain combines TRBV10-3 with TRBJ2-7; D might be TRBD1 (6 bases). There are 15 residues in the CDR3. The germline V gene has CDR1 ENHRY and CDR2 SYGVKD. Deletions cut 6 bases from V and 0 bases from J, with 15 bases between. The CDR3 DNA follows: TGTGCCATCAGCGAAAAAGGGGGAGTCTCCTACGAGCAGTACTTC. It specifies CAISEKGGVSYEQYF.

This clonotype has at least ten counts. DNA for the CDR3: TGCAGCTTCTCGGGGACTGGGTGGAATGAGCAGTTCTTC. This encodes CSFSGTGWNEQFF. The rearrangement joins TRBV29-1 to TRBJ2-1; possible D gene TRBD2, 6 bases. The CDR3 is 13 residues long. The V gene's germline CDR1 is SQVTM and CDR2 ANQGSEA. Trimming took off 8 bases at V and 7 bases at J, with 18 bases between the two ends.

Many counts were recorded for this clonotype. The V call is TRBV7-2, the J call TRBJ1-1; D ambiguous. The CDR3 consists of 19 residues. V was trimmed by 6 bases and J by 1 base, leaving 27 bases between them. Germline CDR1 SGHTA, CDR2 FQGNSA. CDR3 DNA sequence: TGTGCCAGCAGTCCCCGGGGTTCGGTAGTATTTTCGCGGAACACTGAAGCTTTCTTT. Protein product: CASSPRGSVVFSRNTEAFF.

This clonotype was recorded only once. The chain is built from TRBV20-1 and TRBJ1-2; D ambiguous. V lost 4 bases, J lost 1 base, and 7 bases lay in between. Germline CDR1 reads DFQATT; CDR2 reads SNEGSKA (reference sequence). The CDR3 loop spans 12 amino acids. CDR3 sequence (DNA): TGCAGTGCTAAAGACATTAACTATGGCTACACCTTC. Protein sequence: CSAKDINYGYTF.

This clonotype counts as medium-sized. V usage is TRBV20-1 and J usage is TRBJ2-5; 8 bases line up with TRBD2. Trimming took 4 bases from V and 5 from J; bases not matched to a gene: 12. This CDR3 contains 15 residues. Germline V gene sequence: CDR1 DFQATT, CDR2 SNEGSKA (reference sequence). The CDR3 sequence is CSATPLAGGEETQYF. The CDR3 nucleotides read TGCAGTGCTACCCCCCTAGCGGGCGGTGAGGAGACCCAGTACTTC.

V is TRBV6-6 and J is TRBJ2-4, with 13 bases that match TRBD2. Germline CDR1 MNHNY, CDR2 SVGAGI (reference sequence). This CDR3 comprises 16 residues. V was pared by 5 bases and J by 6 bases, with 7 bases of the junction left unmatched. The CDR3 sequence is CASSPTSGGAGNIQYF. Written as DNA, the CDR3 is TGTGCCAGCAGTCCCACTAGCGGGGGGGCCGGAAACATTCAGTACTTC.

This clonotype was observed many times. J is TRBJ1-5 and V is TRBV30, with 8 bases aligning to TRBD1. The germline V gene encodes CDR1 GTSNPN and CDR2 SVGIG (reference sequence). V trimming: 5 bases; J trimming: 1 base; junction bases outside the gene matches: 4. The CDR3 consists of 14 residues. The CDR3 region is CAWGTGPSNQPQHF. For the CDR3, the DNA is TGTGCCTGGGGGACAGGCCCGAGCAATCAGCCCCAGCATTTT.

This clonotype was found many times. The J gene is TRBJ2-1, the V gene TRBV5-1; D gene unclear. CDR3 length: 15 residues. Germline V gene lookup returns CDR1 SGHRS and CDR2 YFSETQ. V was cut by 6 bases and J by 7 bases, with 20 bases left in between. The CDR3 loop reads CASTLVPGAWNEQFF. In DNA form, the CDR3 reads TGCGCCAGCACTCTGGTCCCAGGAGCATGGAATGAGCAGTTCTTC.